The 27 T cell receptor beta chains given below trace back to one sample, sequenced in a study of T-cell memory formation after mild COVID-19. MiXCR, run by TCRdb on the 5' RACE reads, gives a single entry per CDR3 protein. In the table there are about 290,000 distinct CDR3 sequences, 18% of which are singletons. The sequencing input was PBMCs or a T cell subset sorted from them (not recorded which). Receptors originate from a man aged 18 to 35 who had mild COVID-19 (a few samples of this study predate the infection). Cell type and time point are not known.

This clonotype was seen only a few times. V usage is TRBV20-1 and J usage is TRBJ2-5; 10 bases align to TRBD2. The CDR3 spans 16 residues. V shed 0 bases and J 0 bases; nucleotides not matched to a gene: 4. Germline CDR1 DFQATT, CDR2 SNEGSKA (reference sequence). The chain's CDR3 is CSARDLAGAYQETQYF. The CDR3 bases are TGCAGTGCTAGAGACCTAGCGGGGGCGTACCAAGAGACCCAGTACTTC.

This clonotype appeared a few times. The chain is built from TRBV25-1 and TRBJ2-3, with D perhaps TRBD2 (5 bases). Trimming left V 8 bases short and J 5 bases short, with 5 bases between. The CDR3 totals 10 residues. CDR1 is MGHDK, CDR2 SYGVNS, per germline. The CDR3 region is CASREDTQYF. The CDR3 DNA sequence: TGTGCCAGCCGGGAAGATACGCAGTATTTT. The variable domain in full, with the rest retrieved from reference TRBV25-1 and TRBJ2-3, is EADIYQTPRYLVIGTGKKITLECSQTMGHDKMYWYQQDPGMELHLIHYSYGVNSTEKGDLSSESTVSRIRTEHFPLTLESARPSHTSQYLCASREDTQYFGPGTRLTVL.

The genes are TRBV6-5 and TRBJ2-5, with 8 positions matching TRBD2. The CDR3 totals 15 residues. V lost 0 bases to trimming and J lost 5 bases; unmatched junction nucleotides: 5. CDR1 and CDR2 from the germline V gene are MNHEY and SVGAGI. CDR3 protein: CASSYSIAGGETQYF. CDR3 DNA: TGTGCCAGCAGTTACTCGATTGCGGGGGGTGAGACCCAGTACTTC.

This chain connects TRBV20-1 to TRBJ2-5; D is undetermined. This CDR3 is built from 10 residues. V was trimmed by 5 bases and J by 3 bases, leaving 4 bases between them. CDR1 is DFQATT, CDR2 SNEGSKA, per germline (reference sequence). The CDR3 bases are TGCAGTGCTTCCAAAGAGACCCAGTACTTC. Translation gives CSASKETQYF.

V usage is TRBV6-2 or TRBV6-3 and J usage is TRBJ2-1, with TRBD2 matching over 9 bases. CDR3 length: 16 residues. The V gene's germline CDR1 is MNHEY and CDR2 SVGEGT. V shed 0 bases and J 7 bases; nucleotides not matched to a gene: 7. CDR3 protein: CASSYSNLLAGNEQFF. The CDR3 DNA is TGTGCCAGCAGTTACTCGAATCTTCTAGCGGGGAATGAGCAGTTCTTC.

This clonotype was found a few times. The chain links TRBV5-1 to TRBJ2-7; possibly TRBD1 for D (5 bases). Per germline, CDR1 SGHRS and CDR2 YFSETQ. The CDR3 length is 14 residues. The ends were cut back, 0 bases at V and 3 bases at J, with 10 bases in the middle. The DNA of the CDR3 is TGCGCCAGCAGCTTGGTGGACAACCACTACGAGCAGTACTTC. This translates into CASSLVDNHYEQYF.

The V and J genes are TRBV9 and TRBJ2-3, with TRBD2 matching over 13 bases. The CDR3 covers 17 residues. Unmatched junction bases numbered 7, after V lost 4 bases and J lost 2 bases. Germline V CDR1 and CDR2: SGDLS, YYNGEE. CDR3 protein: CASSFRTSGGPTDTQYF. DNA of the CDR3: TGTGCCAGCAGCTTCAGGACTAGCGGGGGTCCCACAGATACGCAGTATTTT.

The chain combines TRBV9 with TRBJ2-5, with 10 bases that match TRBD2. The CDR3 is made up of 15 amino acids. V lost 2 bases, J lost 3 bases, and 4 bases stayed unmatched. Germline V gene lookup returns CDR1 SGDLS and CDR2 YYNGEE. This chain's CDR3 is CASSVLGTSEETQYF. The CDR3, as DNA: TGTGCCAGCAGCGTCCTCGGGACTAGCGAAGAGACCCAGTACTTC.

This clonotype appeared a few times. This chain uses TRBV7-8 with TRBJ2-7; the D gene is possibly TRBD1 (6 bases). In germline, CDR1 is SGHVS, CDR2 FQNEAQ. V was pared by 1 base and J by 4 bases, with 17 bases between. The CDR3 is made up of 16 amino acids. CDR3 residues: CASSLVRQGKVYEQYF. The CDR3 DNA follows: TGTGCCAGCAGCTTAGTCCGGCAGGGGAAGGTGTACGAGCAGTACTTC.

The table lists this clonotype with a few counts. V gene TRBV4-3 combines with J gene TRBJ1-6; D call uncertain. Germline V gene data show CDR1 as LGHNA and CDR2 as YSLEER. Trimming took 0 bases from V and 10 from J, leaving 10 bases between them. This CDR3 is 14 amino acids long. Here the CDR3 reads CASSQEGSESPLHF. DNA of the CDR3: TGCGCCAGCAGCCAAGAAGGGAGCGAATCACCCCTCCACTTT.

The chain links TRBV7-6 to TRBJ2-7; D is undetermined. The length of the CDR3 is 14 residues. Deletions cut 3 bases from V and 0 bases from J, with 9 bases between. Germline CDR1 reads SGHVS; CDR2 reads FNYEAQ. Here the CDR3 DNA reads TGTGCCAGCAGCTTTGGCGGCTTCTCCTACGAGCAGTACTTC. It translates to CASSFGGFSYEQYF.

This chain uses TRBV28 with TRBJ2-5, with D possibly TRBD1 on 6 matching bases. Trimming cost V 5 bases and J 4 bases, with 14 bases left between them. Germline assignment: CDR1 MDHEN and CDR2 SYDVKM. This CDR3 contains 14 residues. CDR3 sequence: CASSRIQGRETQYF. The CDR3 region has the DNA TGTGCCAGCAGTCGCATACAGGGTCGAGAGACCCAGTACTTC.

This clonotype came up many times. V is TRBV20-1 and J is TRBJ2-3; 7 nucleotides agree with TRBD2. This CDR3 comprises 15 residues. After removal of 1 base from V and 2 bases from J, the junction contained 6 bases not matched to a gene. Germline CDR1 reads DFQATT; CDR2 reads SNEGSKA (reference sequence). The CDR3 protein is CSARGLADSTDTQYF. The CDR3 bases are TGCAGTGCTAGAGGGCTAGCGGATTCCACAGATACGCAGTATTTT.

The V and J genes are TRBV12-2 and TRBJ2-7; the listed D gene, TRBD1, was not tested against the DNA. TRBV12-2 is a documented pseudogene. The CDR3 length is 18 residues. This CDR3 is CASRLSGTGGNSSYEQYF. CDR3 DNA sequence: TGTGCAAGTCGCTTGTCCGGGACAGGGGGGAATTCGTCCTACGAGCAGTACTTC.

This clonotype showed up many times. The chain links TRBV7-2 to TRBJ1-5, with D unresolved. The germline CDR1 and CDR2 sequences are SGHTA and FQGNSA. The length of the CDR3 is 14 residues. The V end was cut by 1 base, the J end by 3 bases, with 7 bases between. The CDR3 here is CASSLGLSNQPQHF. DNA for the CDR3: TGTGCCAGCAGCTTAGGACTCTCCAATCAGCCCCAGCATTTT.

The chain uses TRBV20-1 and TRBJ2-1, with TRBD2 matching 12 bases. Germline V lookup: CDR1 DFQATT, CDR2 SNEGSKA (reference sequence). The CDR3 sequence is 15 residues long. The V segment lost 6 bases and the J segment 5 bases; nucleotides outside the gene matches: 8. The CDR3 loop reads CSAPELAGGNNEQFF. The CDR3 bases are TGCAGTGCACCAGAACTAGCGGGGGGTAACAATGAGCAGTTCTTC.

The chain uses TRBV6-1 and TRBJ2-1, with TRBD2 identical over 7 bases. Trimming cost V 4 bases and J 2 bases; bases outside gene matches: 8. The CDR3 has 16 amino acids. Looked up from germline, CDR1 is MNHNS and CDR2 is SASEGT. CDR3 nucleotide sequence: TGTGCCAGCAGTGCTCGGGGAACTAGCGCCTACAATGAGCAGTTCTTC. It specifies CASSARGTSAYNEQFF.

In its sample, this clonotype was seen a few times. This rearrangement joins TRBV19 to TRBJ1-2, with D perhaps TRBD1 (5 bases). Trimming took 5 bases from V and 4 from J, leaving 20 bases between them. The CDR3 runs 16 residues. Germline V gene data show CDR1 as LNHDA and CDR2 as SQIVND (reference sequence). CDR3 amino acids: CASSVQGAAHVYGYTF. The CDR3 nucleotides read TGTGCCAGTAGTGTGCAGGGTGCCGCACACGTCTATGGCTACACCTTC.

This clonotype was observed many times. This chain connects TRBV5-1 to TRBJ2-1; 13 nucleotides align to TRBD2. V was pared by 4 bases and J by 6 bases, with 7 bases of the junction left unmatched. Germline lookup yields CDR1 SGHRS and CDR2 YFSETQ. This CDR3 has 16 amino acids. The CDR3 sequence: CASSATSGGALNEQFF. CDR3 bases: TGCGCCAGCAGCGCAACTAGCGGGGGGGCCCTCAATGAGCAGTTCTTC.

V gene TRBV12-3 or TRBV12-4 combines with J gene TRBJ1-1, with 9 bases that match TRBD1. The V and J ends lost 3 bases and 5 bases, in that order; junction bases with no gene match: 7. This CDR3 region has 15 residues. The CDR3 loop is CASSFLRTGETEAFF. The CDR3 bases are TGTGCCAGCAGTTTCTTAAGGACAGGGGAGACTGAAGCTTTCTTT.

This clonotype was counted between two and nine times. The chain is built from TRBV2 and TRBJ1-1; 7 positions agree with TRBD1. This CDR3 comprises 13 residues. Looked up from germline, CDR1 is SNHLY and CDR2 is FYNNEI. J was trimmed by 4 bases and V by 6 bases; bases with no gene match: 5. In nucleotides, the CDR3 is TGTGCCAGCAGGCAGACAGGGTTCACTGAAGCTTTCTTT. Protein sequence: CASRQTGFTEAFF. The full variable domain, in which reference TRBV2 and TRBJ1-1 provide the parts outside the CDR3, is EPEVTQTPSHQVTQMGQEVILRCVPISNHLYFYWYRQILGQKVEFLVSFYNNEISEKSEIFDDQFSVERPDGSNFTLKIRSTKLEDSAMYFCASRQTGFTEAFFGQGTRLTVV.

DNA of the CDR3: TGTGCCAGCAGCCGAGGTATAGACGGTGAAGCTTTCTTT. Encoded protein: CASSRGIDGEAFF. The chain joins TRBV3-1 to TRBJ1-1; no firm D call. The germline V gene has CDR1 LGHDT and CDR2 YNNKEL (reference sequence). With 4 bases removed from V and 7 bases from J, the gap between germline ends came to 13 bases. The CDR3 totals 13 residues.

The CDR3 sequence is CSGEAGGTGELFF. CDR3 in DNA: TGCAGCGGGGAAGCGGGGGGGACCGGGGAGCTGTTTTTT. The chain couples TRBV29-1 to TRBJ2-2; 10 bases line up with TRBD2. V lost 7 bases, J lost 5 bases, and 4 bases stayed unmatched. The CDR3 has 13 amino acids. Germline V lookup: CDR1 SQVTM, CDR2 ANQGSEA.

The chain uses TRBV7-2 and TRBJ2-5, with D maybe TRBD2 (5 bases). The CDR3 totals 14 residues. Germline V CDR1 and CDR2: SGHTA, FQGNSA. Trimming left V 1 base short and J 5 bases short, with 11 bases between. This chain's CDR3 is CASSLVGGRETQYF. CDR3 nucleotide sequence: TGTGCCAGCAGCTTAGTCGGCGGGCGCGAGACCCAGTACTTC.

This clonotype was counted a few times. The CDR3 spells CAIRSDYNSPLHF. CDR3 DNA sequence: TGTGCCATCAGGAGTGATTATAATTCACCCCTCCACTTT. The chain joins TRBV10-3 to TRBJ1-6; D unclear. This CDR3 spans 13 amino acids. The germline V gene encodes CDR1 ENHRY and CDR2 SYGVKD. V lost 6 bases and J lost 4, with 7 bases in between.

The V call is TRBV4-2, the J call TRBJ1-4; D not certain. CDR1 is LGHNA, CDR2 YNFKEQ, per germline. CDR3 length: 14 residues. V was pared by 0 bases and J by 2 bases, with 4 bases between. The DNA for the CDR3 is TGTGCCAGCAGCCAAGAATTGACTAATGAAAAACTGTTTTTT. Protein: CASSQELTNEKLFF.

The gene calls are TRBV10-3 and TRBJ1-3; a weak D match, TRBD1 (6 bases). Germline CDR1 is ENHRY and CDR2 is SYGVKD. The CDR3 is 16 residues long. The V gene lost 0 bases and the J gene lost 3 bases, with 12 bases spanning the gap. This chain's CDR3 is CAISESYTGFGNTIYF. DNA for the CDR3: TGTGCCATCAGTGAGTCGTATACAGGGTTTGGAAACACCATATATTTT.